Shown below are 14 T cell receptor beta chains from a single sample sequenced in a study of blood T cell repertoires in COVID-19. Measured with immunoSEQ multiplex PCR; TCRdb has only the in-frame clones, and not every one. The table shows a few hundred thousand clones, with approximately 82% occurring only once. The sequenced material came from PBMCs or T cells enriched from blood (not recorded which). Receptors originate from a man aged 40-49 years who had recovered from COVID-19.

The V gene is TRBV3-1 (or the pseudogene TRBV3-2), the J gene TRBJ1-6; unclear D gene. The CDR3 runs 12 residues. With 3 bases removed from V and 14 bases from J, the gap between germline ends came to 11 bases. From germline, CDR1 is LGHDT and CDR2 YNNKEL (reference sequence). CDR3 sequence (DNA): TGTGCCAGCAGCCACGAGGGCGGCACCCTCCACTTT. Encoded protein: CASSHEGGTLHF.

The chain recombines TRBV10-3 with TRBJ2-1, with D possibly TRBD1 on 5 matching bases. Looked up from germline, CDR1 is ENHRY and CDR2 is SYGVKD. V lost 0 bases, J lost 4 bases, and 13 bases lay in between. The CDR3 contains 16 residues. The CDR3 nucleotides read TGTGCCATCAGTGAGTCATTGGGGCAGAGGTACAATGAGCAGTTCTTC. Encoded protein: CAISESLGQRYNEQFF.

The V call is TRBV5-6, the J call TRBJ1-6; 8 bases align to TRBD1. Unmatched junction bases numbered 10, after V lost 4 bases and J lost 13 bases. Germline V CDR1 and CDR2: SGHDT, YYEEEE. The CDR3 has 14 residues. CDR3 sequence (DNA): TGTGCCAGCAGCCCGGGGACAGGCAGTAGGCCCCTCCACTTT. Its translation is CASSPGTGSRPLHF. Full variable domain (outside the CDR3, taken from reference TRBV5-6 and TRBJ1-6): DAGVTQSPTHLIKTRGQQVTLRCSPKSGHDTVSWYQQALGQGPQFIFQYYEEEERQRGNFPDRFSGHQFPNYSSELNVNALLLGDSALYLCASSPGTGSRPLHFGNGTRLTVT.

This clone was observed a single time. CDR3 DNA sequence: TGTGCCAGCAGCCGACACCTCCACTATGGCTACACCTTC. Protein: CASSRHLHYGYTF. The V gene is TRBV3-1 (or the pseudogene TRBV3-2), the J gene TRBJ1-2; D gene ambiguous. Germline lookup yields CDR1 LGHDT and CDR2 YNNKEL (reference sequence). V was pared by 4 bases and J by 3 bases, with 9 bases between. The CDR3 is made up of 13 amino acids.

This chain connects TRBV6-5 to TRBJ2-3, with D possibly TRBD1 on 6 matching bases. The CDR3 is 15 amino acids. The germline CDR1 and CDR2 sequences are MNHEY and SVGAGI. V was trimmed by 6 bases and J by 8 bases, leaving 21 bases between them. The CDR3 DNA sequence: TGTGCCAGCAGGCTACAGGGACCGGGGACCACTACGCAGTATTTT. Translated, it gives CASRLQGPGTTTQYF.

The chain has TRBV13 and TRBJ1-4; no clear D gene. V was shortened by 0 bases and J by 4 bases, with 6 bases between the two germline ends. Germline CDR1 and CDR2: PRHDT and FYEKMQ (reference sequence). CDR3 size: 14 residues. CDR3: CASSLGGINEKLFF. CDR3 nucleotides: TGTGCCAGCAGCTTAGGCGGGATTAATGAAAAACTGTTTTTT.

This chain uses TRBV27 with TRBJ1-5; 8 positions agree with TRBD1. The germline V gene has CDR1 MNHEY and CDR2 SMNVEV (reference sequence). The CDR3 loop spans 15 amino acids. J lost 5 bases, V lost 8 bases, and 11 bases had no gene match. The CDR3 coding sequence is TGTGCCAGCGGTCGTCTGGGACAGGTCGATCAGCCCCAGCATTTT. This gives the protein CASGRLGQVDQPQHF.

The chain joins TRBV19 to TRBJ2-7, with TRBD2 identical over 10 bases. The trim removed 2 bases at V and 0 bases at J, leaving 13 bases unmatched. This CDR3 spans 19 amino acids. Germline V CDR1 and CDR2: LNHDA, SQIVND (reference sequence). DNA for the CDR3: TGTGCCAGTAGTATAAGAGCGGCTAGCGGGAGCCCTTCCTCCTACGAGCAGTACTTC. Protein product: CASSIRAASGSPSSYEQYF.

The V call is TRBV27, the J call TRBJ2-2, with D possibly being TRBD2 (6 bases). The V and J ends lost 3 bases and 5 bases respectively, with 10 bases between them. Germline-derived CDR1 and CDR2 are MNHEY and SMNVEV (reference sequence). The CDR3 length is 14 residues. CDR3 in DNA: TGTGCCAGCAGTTTTTTCCGGGAGACCGGGGAGCTGTTTTTT. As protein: CASSFFRETGELFF.

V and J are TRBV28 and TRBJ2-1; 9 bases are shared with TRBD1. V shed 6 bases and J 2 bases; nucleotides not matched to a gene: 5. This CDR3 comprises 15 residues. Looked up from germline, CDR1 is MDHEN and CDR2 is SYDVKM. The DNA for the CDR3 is TGTGCCAGCAGCCCTACAGGGGGCCCCTACAATGAGCAGTTCTTC. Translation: CASSPTGGPYNEQFF.

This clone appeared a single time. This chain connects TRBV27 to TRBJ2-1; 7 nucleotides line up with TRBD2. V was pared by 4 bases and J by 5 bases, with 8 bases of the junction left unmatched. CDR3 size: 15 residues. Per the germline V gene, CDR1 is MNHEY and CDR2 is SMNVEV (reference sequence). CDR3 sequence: CASSWLADRNNEQFF. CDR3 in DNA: TGTGCCAGCAGTTGGCTAGCGGATCGCAACAATGAGCAGTTCTTC.

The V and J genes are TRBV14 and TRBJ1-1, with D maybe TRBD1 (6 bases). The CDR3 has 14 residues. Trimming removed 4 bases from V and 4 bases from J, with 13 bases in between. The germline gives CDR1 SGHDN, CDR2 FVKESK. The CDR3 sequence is CASSLQGGGTEAFF. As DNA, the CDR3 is TGTGCCAGCAGCCTACAGGGAGGGGGCACTGAAGCTTTCTTT.

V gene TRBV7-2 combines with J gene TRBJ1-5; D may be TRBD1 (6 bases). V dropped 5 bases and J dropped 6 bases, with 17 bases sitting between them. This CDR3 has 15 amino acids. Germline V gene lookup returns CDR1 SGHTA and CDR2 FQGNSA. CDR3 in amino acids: CASSPRAGGSQPQHF. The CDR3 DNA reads TGTGCCAGCAGCCCTCGGGCGGGGGGCAGTCAGCCCCAGCATTTT. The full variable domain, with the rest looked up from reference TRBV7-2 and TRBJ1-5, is GAGVSQSPSNKVTEKGKDVELRCDPISGHTALYWYRQSLGQGLEFLIYFQGNSAPDKSGLPSDRFSAERTGGSVSTLTIQRTQQEDSAVYLCASSPRAGGSQPQHFGDGTRLSIL.

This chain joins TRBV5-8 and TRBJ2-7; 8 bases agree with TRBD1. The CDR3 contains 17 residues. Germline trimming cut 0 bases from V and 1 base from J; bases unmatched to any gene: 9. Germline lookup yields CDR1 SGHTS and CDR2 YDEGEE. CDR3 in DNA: TGTGCCAGCAGCTTGGTGACGGACAGGGATGTGTCCTACGAGCAGTACTTC. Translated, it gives CASSLVTDRDVSYEQYF.